This TCR beta chain was recovered during a study of T cell clones after liver transplantation. Study as a whole: Three of the eight recipients were HCV-positive; the rest had non-autoimmune, non-viral transplant indications. Samples came pre-transplant, pre-randomization before withdrawal, and post-randomization after withdrawal ended.

Method: immunoSEQ multiplex PCR; TCRdb's copy keeps in-frame clones and lacks some. The sample carries around 19,000 clones, approximately 89% recorded once. This CDR3 is built from 14 residues. Trimming stripped 7 bases from V and 3 bases from J, with 13 bases between. Germline CDR1 reads SNHLY; CDR2 reads FYNNEI. The receptor was isolated from a human donor who received a liver transplant. The chain links TRBV2 to TRBJ2-1; unclear D gene. The sample here was CD8+ T cells from blood, taken before liver transplant. The CDR3 DNA reads as TGTGCCAGCACCCTCGTAAGGGACTACAATGAGCAGTTCTTC. This sequence encodes CASTLVRDYNEQFF.